Following are 16 T cell receptor beta chains from one sample sequenced in a study of blood T cell repertoires in COVID-19. Sequencing was performed with immunoSEQ multiplex PCR; in TCRdb, only in-frame clones are kept and a portion is missing. The table records roughly 200,000 clones, roughly 84% of them present only once. Sequenced: peripheral blood. The receptors were sampled from a person between 70 and 80 years old with COVID-19, enrolled during active disease.

The V gene is TRBV9, the J gene TRBJ1-2; 7 bases are a match to TRBD1. The trim removed 4 bases at V and 4 bases at J, leaving 4 bases unmatched. CDR1 is SGDLS and CDR2 is YYNGEE in the germline V gene. This CDR3 has 13 amino acids. CDR3 coding DNA: TGTGCCAGCAGCCCGGGACAGAGCTATGGCTACACCTTC. Protein product: CASSPGQSYGYTF. Full variable domain (missing parts from reference TRBV9 and TRBJ1-2): DSGVTQTPKHLITATGQRVTLRCSPRSGDLSVYWYQQSLDQGLQFLIQYYNGEERAKGNILERFSAQQFPDLHSELNLSSLELGDSALYFCASSPGQSYGYTFGSGTRLTVV.

Regarding this clone: The junction shows a germline mismatch at one end, possibly a read error. J is TRBJ2-3 and V is TRBV6-1; weak D call: TRBD1 (7 bases). Looked up from germline, CDR1 is MNHNS and CDR2 is SASEGT. This CDR3 is 14 amino acids long. The CDR3 DNA is TGTGCCAGCAGGGAAGGAGGGGGCGGGGTTACGCAGTATTTT. Protein product: CASREGGGGVTQYF.

The chain carries TRBV2 and TRBJ1-5; 7 nucleotides line up with TRBD1. The CDR3 is made up of 16 amino acids. The germline gives CDR1 SNHLY, CDR2 FYNNEI. V lost 4 bases to trimming and J lost 6 bases; unmatched junction nucleotides: 12. CDR3 amino acids: CASSVGRQGMGQPQHF. The DNA for the CDR3 is TGTGCCAGCAGTGTTGGCAGACAGGGCATGGGTCAGCCCCAGCATTTT. Full variable domain (rest looked up from reference TRBV2 and TRBJ1-5): EPEVTQTPSHQVTQMGQEVILRCVPISNHLYFYWYRQILGQKVEFLVSFYNNEISEKSEIFDDQFSVERPDGSNFTLKIRSTKLEDSAMYFCASSVGRQGMGQPQHFGDGTRLSIL.

The CDR3: CASSYYGGETQYF. The CDR3 DNA sequence: TGTGCCAGCAGTTACTACGGGGGGGAGACCCAGTACTTC. The chain is built from TRBV6-2 or TRBV6-3 and TRBJ2-5; 7 nucleotides match TRBD2. CDR1 is MNHEY, CDR2 SVGEGT, per germline. The CDR3 spans 13 residues. V shed 1 base, J shed 5 bases, and the junction held 1 base outside the gene matches.

Only one count was recorded for this clone. The chain couples TRBV4-1 to TRBJ2-5; TRBD2 matches 9 bases. V shed 1 base and J 2 bases; nucleotides not matched to a gene: 5. Germline V lookup: CDR1 MGHRA, CDR2 YSYEKL. This CDR3 spans 16 amino acids. CDR3 residues: CASSQGSLAGQETQYF. For the CDR3, the DNA is TGCGCCAGCAGCCAAGGATCGCTAGCGGGGCAAGAGACCCAGTACTTC.

The V and J genes are TRBV28 and TRBJ1-5, with TRBD1 matching 7 bases. The length of the CDR3 is 17 residues. The ends lost 8 bases at V and 1 base at J; junction bases unmatched: 14. Germline CDR1 and CDR2: MDHEN and SYDVKM. CDR3: CASLQTKTGASNQPQHF. CDR3 sequence (DNA): TGTGCCAGCCTTCAAACTAAAACAGGGGCCAGCAATCAGCCCCAGCATTTT.

The V gene is TRBV2, the J gene TRBJ1-5, with D perhaps TRBD1 (5 bases). V was clipped by 3 bases and J by 1 base, with 10 bases between them. The CDR3 sequence is 15 residues long. The germline gives CDR1 SNHLY, CDR2 FYNNEI. The CDR3 bases are TGTGCCAGCAGTGACAGGACAACCAGCAATCAGCCCCAGCATTTT. It translates to CASSDRTTSNQPQHF.

This chain joins TRBV3-1 (or the pseudogene TRBV3-2) and TRBJ2-1, with D uncertain. The CDR3 has 14 residues. Between the trimmed V and J ends, which lost 1 base and 3 bases, there was a span of 7 bases. CDR1 is LGHDT and CDR2 is YNNKEL in the germline V gene (reference sequence). CDR3 amino acids: CASSQGVGYNEQFF. The CDR3 DNA follows: TGTGCCAGCAGCCAAGGTGTCGGCTACAATGAGCAGTTCTTC.

V and J are TRBV5-4 and TRBJ2-1; 8 nucleotides align to TRBD2. CDR3 length: 16 residues. V lost 0 bases to trimming and J lost 2 bases; unmatched junction nucleotides: 4. CDR1 and CDR2 from the germline V gene are SGHNT and YYREEE (reference sequence). As DNA, the CDR3 is TGTGCCAGCAGCTTGGCCGACGGGAGGGCCTACAATGAGCAGTTCTTC. Protein sequence: CASSLADGRAYNEQFF. The full variable domain, rest sourced from reference TRBV5-4 and TRBJ2-1, is ETGVTQSPTHLIKTRGQQVTLRCSSQSGHNTVSWYQQALGQGPQFIFQYYREEENGRGNFPPRFSGLQFPNYSSELNVNALELDDSALYLCASSLADGRAYNEQFFGPGTRLTVL.

The V call is TRBV2, the J call TRBJ1-3; D is uncertain. V was trimmed by 3 bases and J by 0 bases, leaving 9 bases between them. This CDR3 comprises 15 residues. Germline V gene data show CDR1 as SNHLY and CDR2 as FYNNEI. The CDR3 sequence: CASSDRGSSGNTIYF. The CDR3 bases are TGTGCCAGCAGTGATAGAGGGAGCTCTGGAAACACCATATATTTT.

The genes are TRBV25-1 and TRBJ2-3, with D maybe TRBD2 (5 bases). Trimming pared 7 bases from V and 0 bases from J, leaving 20 bases between. The CDR3 has 17 amino acids. Germline-derived CDR1 and CDR2 are MGHDK and SYGVNS. CDR3 region: CASKDSSPPSSTDTQYF. In nucleotides, the CDR3 is TGTGCCAGCAAGGACTCCTCACCTCCCTCTAGCACAGATACGCAGTATTTT.

The genes are TRBV28 and TRBJ2-1; D gene ambiguous. V was cut by 3 bases and J by 3 bases, with 21 bases left in between. This CDR3 is built from 18 residues. Looked up from germline, CDR1 is MDHEN and CDR2 is SYDVKM. The CDR3 DNA is TGTGCCAGCAGTTTGCTTAGCAGCGTCTCCCTAAACTACAATGAGCAGTTCTTC. It encodes CASSLLSSVSLNYNEQFF.

This rearrangement joins TRBV29-1 to TRBJ1-1, with a weak D call TRBD1 (6 bases). Trimming left V 7 bases short and J 10 bases short, with 22 bases between. The CDR3 contains 13 residues. Germline CDR1 and CDR2: SQVTM and ANQGSEA. The CDR3 spells CSAKEQGPLGAFF. For the CDR3, the DNA is TGCAGCGCCAAGGAACAGGGCCCGCTGGGAGCTTTCTTT. The whole variable domain, filled in from reference TRBV29-1 and TRBJ1-1, reads SAVISQKPSRDICQRGTSLTIQCQVDSQVTMMFWYRQQPGQSLTLIATANQGSEATYESGFVIDKFPISRPNLTFSTLTVSNMSPEDSSIYLCSAKEQGPLGAFFGQGTRLTVV.

The chain joins TRBV7-9 to TRBJ1-2; 10 positions match TRBD1. The V gene's germline CDR1 is SEHNR and CDR2 FQNEAQ (reference sequence). There are 15 residues in the CDR3. V shed 3 bases and J 3 bases; nucleotides not matched to a gene: 4. CDR3 sequence (DNA): TGTGCCAGCAGCTTCAGACAGGGGGCTTACTATGGCTACACCTTC. It translates to CASSFRQGAYYGYTF.

DNA of the CDR3: TGTGCCAGCAGTTATTTAGCGGGGCTTACCAATGAGCAGTTCTTC. Translation: CASSYLAGLTNEQFF. The rearrangement uses TRBV2 and TRBJ2-1; the match to TRBD2 covers 8 bases. Germline trimming cut 5 bases from V and 6 bases from J; bases unmatched to any gene: 9. The germline V gene encodes CDR1 SNHLY and CDR2 FYNNEI. The CDR3 is 15 amino acids.

V gene TRBV27 combines with J gene TRBJ2-7; 8 bases match TRBD1. Germline CDR1 MNHEY, CDR2 SMNVEV (reference sequence). CDR3 length: 19 residues. V was pared by 2 bases and J by 3 bases, with 18 bases of the junction left unmatched. The CDR3 DNA reads TGTGCCAGCAGTTTACGGCACCTCTTTCCGGGACAGGCAGGCTACGAGCAGTACTTC. Its protein is CASSLRHLFPGQAGYEQYF.